These 27 T cell receptor beta chains were sequenced from one sample in a study of regulatory T cells in long-lasting Graves disease. Libraries of TCR beta came from iRepertoire HTBI primers plus Arm-PCR of CDR3 regions. TCRdb used MiXCR to reprocess the multiplex PCR reads, holding one entry per CDR3 protein. Among 300,000 to 400,000 distinct CDR3 sequences listed, less than 20% were seen once. The time point was: newly diagnosed GD, antithyroid drugs for less than 3 months. Following extraction of RNA from PBMCs, that RNA was used to make the TCR library. The starting material was peripheral blood mononuclear cells (PBMCs), obtained at new diagnosis, from a patient treated with antithyroid drugs. The receptor source for this set is a female donor with Graves disease.

There are many counts of this clonotype. J is TRBJ1-1 and V is TRBV4-1; TRBD1 is a possible D gene (5 bases). In germline, CDR1 is MGHRA, CDR2 YSYEKL. This CDR3 spans 15 amino acids. V was cut by 4 bases and J by 0 bases, with 12 bases left in between. The DNA for the CDR3 is TGCGCCAGCAGCCCACCGGGACGGATGAACACTGAAGCTTTCTTT. This gives the protein CASSPPGRMNTEAFF.

This clonotype was detected only a few times. The V call is TRBV12-3 or TRBV12-4, the J call TRBJ1-4; no clear D. The CDR3 runs to 16 residues. V was cut by 1 base and J by 0 bases, with 9 bases left in between. The CDR3 is CASSLVGSATNEKLFF. Written as DNA, the CDR3 is TGTGCCAGCAGTTTAGTGGGATCTGCAACTAATGAAAAACTGTTTTTT.

This clonotype occurred many times. The chain recombines TRBV7-9 with TRBJ1-4; weak D call: TRBD1 (5 bases). The CDR3 consists of 13 residues. Germline V gives CDR1 SEHNR, CDR2 FQNEAQ (reference sequence). The V end lost 3 bases, the J end lost 7 bases, and 9 bases lay between the germline ends. CDR3 sequence reads: CASSLRGGEKLFF. CDR3 in DNA: TGTGCCAGCAGCTTGCGGGGCGGTGAAAAACTGTTTTTT.

This clonotype was counted many times. The CDR3 sequence: CASSLEFSYQETQYF. The CDR3 region has the DNA TGTGCCAGCAGCTTAGAATTTTCGTACCAAGAGACCCAGTACTTC. The genes are TRBV7-2 and TRBJ2-5; no firm D call. CDR1 is SGHTA and CDR2 is FQGNSA in the germline V gene. Trimming pared 1 base from V and 0 bases from J, leaving 9 bases between. This CDR3 has 15 amino acids.

In this sample, this clonotype turned up many times. The chain links TRBV6-2 or TRBV6-3 to TRBJ1-5, with D unresolved. The CDR3 contains 16 residues. V lost 2 bases and J lost 11, with 22 bases in between. Germline assignment: CDR1 MNHEY and CDR2 SVGEGT. The CDR3 region is CASSYGLVTFGVTQHF. The CDR3 region has the DNA TGTGCCAGCAGTTACGGATTGGTAACCTTTGGGGTTACCCAGCATTTT.

This clonotype appeared many times. The V gene is TRBV7-9, the J gene TRBJ1-2, with 7 bases fitting TRBD1. The V and J ends lost 1 base and 4 bases, in that order; junction bases with no gene match: 3. Germline CDR1 SEHNR, CDR2 FQNEAQ (reference sequence). This CDR3 region has 14 residues. This CDR3 is CASSLEAGGYGYTF. Here the CDR3 DNA reads TGTGCCAGCAGCTTAGAGGCAGGGGGCTATGGCTACACCTTC.

The chain joins TRBV4-1 to TRBJ1-6; D remains ambiguous. The CDR3 loop spans 13 amino acids. V shed 1 base and J shed 14 bases, with 12 bases lying between them. Germline-derived CDR1 and CDR2 are MGHRA and YSYEKL. This CDR3 reads CASSQVLLNTLHF. CDR3 DNA: TGCGCCAGCAGCCAAGTTCTACTAAACACCCTCCACTTT.

There are many counts of this clonotype. V usage is TRBV5-6 and J usage is TRBJ2-7; 7 nucleotides match TRBD1. The CDR3 totals 15 residues. V trimming: 1 base; J trimming: 0 bases; junction bases outside the gene matches: 4. Per germline, CDR1 SGHDT and CDR2 YYEEEE. CDR3 nucleotides: TGTGCCAGCAGCTTGAGACAGGGCCTCTCCTACGAGCAGTACTTC. Translated, it gives CASSLRQGLSYEQYF.

This clonotype has ten or more counts. The rearrangement links TRBV27 to TRBJ2-3; the D gene could be TRBD1 or TRBD2 (5 bases each). The CDR3 covers 15 residues. The V gene's germline CDR1 is MNHEY and CDR2 SMNVEV (reference sequence). Trimming removed 5 bases from V and 4 bases from J, with 16 bases in between. Written as DNA, the CDR3 is TGTGCCAGCAGTCGCCGGGACGACCTTTCAGATACGCAGTATTTT. Its protein is CASSRRDDLSDTQYF.

This clonotype was recorded at least ten times. The chain combines TRBV5-1 with TRBJ2-1; 12 bases fit TRBD1. Per germline, CDR1 SGHRS and CDR2 YFSETQ. CDR3 length: 17 amino acids. V shed 2 bases and J 7 bases; nucleotides not matched to a gene: 10. The CDR3 region has the DNA TGCGCCAGCAGCTTTAGGGGCCGGGACAGGGGGCTTAATGAGCAGTTCTTC. It yields the protein CASSFRGRDRGLNEQFF.

The rearrangement uses TRBV9 and TRBJ2-2; 9 bases line up with TRBD1. This CDR3 has 16 residues. Trimming took 4 bases from V and 3 from J; bases not matched to a gene: 7. Germline assignment: CDR1 SGDLS and CDR2 YYNGEE. CDR3 region: CASSPRDREYTGELFF. The CDR3 region has the DNA TGTGCCAGCAGCCCCCGGGACAGGGAGTACACCGGGGAGCTGTTTTTT.

Note on this clonotype: This likely traces to a read error, being one base from a far larger clone. The chain combines TRBV20-1 with TRBJ2-5, with D maybe TRBD1 (5 bases). In germline, CDR1 is DFQATT, CDR2 SNEGSKA (reference sequence). The CDR3 contains 14 residues. Trimming removed 5 bases from V and 11 bases from J, with 24 bases in between. CDR3 in amino acids: CSAQDTASYNEQYF. Written as DNA, the CDR3 is TGCAGTGCTCAGGACACGGCCTCCTACAATGAGCAGTACTTC.

This clonotype showed up many times. CDR3 DNA: TGCAGTGCTAGCGGGGCTACCTACAATGAGCAGTTCTTC. Translated: CSASGATYNEQFF. The chain links TRBV20-1 to TRBJ2-1; D possibly matches TRBD1 or TRBD2 (5 bases each). The germline V gene encodes CDR1 DFQATT and CDR2 SNEGSKA (reference sequence). This CDR3 comprises 13 residues. V lost 3 bases and J 2 bases, leaving 8 bases between the germline ends.

This clonotype appeared many times. V is TRBV12-3 or TRBV12-4 and J is TRBJ2-7, with 7 bases aligning to TRBD2. V lost 4 bases, J lost 0 bases, and 9 bases stayed unmatched. This CDR3 region has 16 residues. CDR3 residues: CASSWGGGVHSYEQYF. The CDR3, as DNA: TGTGCCAGCAGTTGGGGCGGGGGAGTCCACTCCTACGAGCAGTACTTC.

This clonotype has ten or more counts. The chain couples TRBV20-1 to TRBJ1-1, with TRBD1 as a possible D gene (5 bases). Germline V CDR1 and CDR2: DFQATT, SNEGSKA (reference sequence). The CDR3 contains 13 residues. Trimming cost V 1 base and J 3 bases, with 9 bases left between them. The CDR3 sequence: CSARVWGDTEAFF. The CDR3 DNA sequence: TGCAGTGCTAGAGTATGGGGGGACACTGAAGCTTTCTTT.

As for this clonotype: This may stem from a read error, because a much larger clone lies one nucleotide away. V and J are TRBV11-2 and TRBJ2-3, with 12 positions matching TRBD2. This CDR3 is 19 amino acids long. CDR1 is SGHAT and CDR2 is FQNNGV in the germline V gene. The CDR3 sequence: CASNLLGTSGGPSTDTQYF. The DNA of the CDR3 is TGTGCCAGCAACTTATTGGGAACTAGCGGGGGGCCCAGCACAGATACGCAGTATTTT.

This rearrangement joins TRBV6-4 to TRBJ1-1; 7 nucleotides line up with TRBD1. Per germline, CDR1 MRHNA and CDR2 SNTAGT. The CDR3 is made up of 15 amino acids. V gave up 2 bases and J gave up 3 bases; unmatched junction bases: 6. The CDR3, as DNA: TGTGCCAGCAGTGACAAGGGGGCGGTTCACACTGAAGCTTTCTTT. It is translated as CASSDKGAVHTEAFF.

This clonotype was seen many times. The V gene is TRBV15, the J gene TRBJ2-1; D ambiguous. This CDR3 has 13 residues. CDR1 and CDR2 from the germline V gene are LNHNV and YYDKDF (reference sequence). The V end lost 7 bases, the J end lost 8 bases, and 15 bases lay between the germline ends. CDR3 nucleotide sequence: TGTGCCACCAAACGCAAGCCCGGCGATGAGCAGTTCTTC. Its translation is CATKRKPGDEQFF. The full variable domain, with the rest looked up from reference TRBV15 and TRBJ2-1, is DAMVIQNPRYQVTQFGKPVTLSCSQTLNHNVMYWYQQKSSQAPKLLFHYYDKDFNNEADTPDNFQSRRPNTSFCFLDIRSPGLGDTAMYLCATKRKPGDEQFFGPGTRLTVL.

This clonotype appeared many times. CDR3 sequence reads: CASSTRSGSSYNEQFF. The CDR3 DNA reads as TGTGCCAGCAGCACCAGGTCAGGTAGCTCCTACAATGAGCAGTTCTTC. This rearrangement joins TRBV11-2 to TRBJ2-1, with D hard to call. The ends were cut back, 5 bases at V and 0 bases at J, with 14 bases in the middle. Germline V gene lookup returns CDR1 SGHAT and CDR2 FQNNGV. The CDR3 is 16 amino acids.

This clonotype has at least ten counts. This chain joins TRBV29-1 and TRBJ2-7, with TRBD1 as a possible D gene (6 bases). The V gene lost 6 bases and the J gene lost 0 bases, with 15 bases spanning the gap. The CDR3 has 14 amino acids. CDR1 is SQVTM and CDR2 is ANQGSEA in the germline V gene. The CDR3 region is CSVISGHRSYEQYF. CDR3 coding DNA: TGCAGCGTAATTTCGGGACACCGCTCCTACGAGCAGTACTTC.

This clonotype was seen a handful of times. This probably arose from a read error, given a far larger clone one base away. V usage is TRBV20-1 and J usage is TRBJ2-1; TRBD2 matches at 8 bases. The germline gives CDR1 DFQATT, CDR2 SNEGSKA (reference sequence). This CDR3 contains 14 residues. Trimming cost V 1 base and J 10 bases; bases outside gene matches: 9. The CDR3 DNA sequence: TGCAGTGCTAGAGTCGGGACTAGGTCCTACGAGCAGTTCTTC. Protein sequence: CSARVGTRSYEQFF.

The chain is built from TRBV18 and TRBJ2-3; 7 nucleotides match TRBD1. The junction had 9 bases not matched to a gene; V was cut back by 1 base and J by 2 bases. The germline gives CDR1 KGHSH, CDR2 LQKENI. The CDR3 spans 17 residues. The CDR3 region is CASSPRVVGTATDTQYF. In DNA form, the CDR3 reads TGTGCCAGCTCACCACGGGTCGTAGGGACAGCCACAGATACGCAGTATTTT. The full variable domain, its missing parts supplied by reference TRBV18 and TRBJ2-3, is NAGVMQNPRHLVRRRGQEARLRCSPMKGHSHVYWYRQLPEEGLKFMVYLQKENIIDESGMPKERFSAEFPKEGPSILRIQQVVRGDSAAYFCASSPRVVGTATDTQYFGPGTRLTVL.

This clonotype was counted many times. The chain joins TRBV19 to TRBJ2-6; no clear D gene. Germline V gene lookup returns CDR1 LNHDA and CDR2 SQIVND (reference sequence). V lost 4 bases and J lost 0, with 7 bases in between. The CDR3 loop spans 15 amino acids. CDR3 amino acids: CASSTRFSGANVLTF. CDR3 bases: TGTGCCAGTAGTACCAGATTCTCTGGGGCCAACGTCCTGACTTTC.

This clonotype was counted at least ten times. The V and J genes are TRBV27 and TRBJ1-4; 8 bases agree with TRBD1. Germline V CDR1 and CDR2: MNHEY, SMNVEV (reference sequence). V lost 2 bases and J lost 5; bases outside the gene matches: 10. The CDR3 totals 17 residues. The CDR3, as DNA: TGTGCCAGCAGTTTAATGGGACAGGACCCTAGGAATGAAAAACTGTTTTTT. Protein sequence: CASSLMGQDPRNEKLFF.

With respect to this clonotype: A single base separates this from a much larger clone, so it may be a read error. The conserved phenylalanine or tryptophan is not found at the CDR3 terminus, so this likely reflects a read error. This chain joins TRBV3-1 and TRBJ1-5; D is unresolved. The CDR3 is 12 amino acids. V gave up 0 bases and J gave up 9 bases, with 6 bases separating them. Germline CDR1 is LGHDT and CDR2 is YNNKEL (reference sequence). The CDR3 DNA sequence: TGTGCCAGCAGCCAAGACGAGGGGCCCCAGCATTCT. This sequence encodes CASSQDEGPQHS.

This clonotype has at least ten counts. The CDR3 protein is CASSQGLSTHGQETQYF. In nucleotides, the CDR3 is TGCGCCAGCAGCCAAGGCCTGTCCACTCACGGACAAGAGACCCAGTACTTC. This chain connects TRBV4-1 to TRBJ2-5; D uncertain. Between the trimmed V and J ends, which lost 1 base and 2 bases, there was a span of 17 bases. Looked up from germline, CDR1 is MGHRA and CDR2 is YSYEKL. The CDR3 extends over 17 amino acids.

The V gene is TRBV11-1, the J gene TRBJ1-5; perhaps TRBD1 as D (6 bases). The CDR3 spans 16 residues. V lost 5 bases and J lost 3, with 17 bases in between. Looked up from germline, CDR1 is SGHAT and CDR2 is FQDESV (reference sequence). CDR3 loop: CASSSQGGRPNQPQHF. The CDR3 DNA reads TGTGCCAGCAGCAGCCAAGGGGGACGGCCCAATCAGCCCCAGCATTTT.